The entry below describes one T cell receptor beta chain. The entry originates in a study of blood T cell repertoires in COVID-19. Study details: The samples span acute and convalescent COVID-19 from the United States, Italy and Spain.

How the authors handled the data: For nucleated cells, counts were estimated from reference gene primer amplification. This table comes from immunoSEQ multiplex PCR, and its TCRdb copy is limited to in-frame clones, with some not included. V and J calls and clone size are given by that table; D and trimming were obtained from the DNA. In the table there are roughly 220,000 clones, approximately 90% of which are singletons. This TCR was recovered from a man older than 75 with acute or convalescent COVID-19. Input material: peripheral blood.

CDR3: CASSPRGLEADTQYF. The CDR3 coding sequence is TGTGCCAGCAGCCCGAGGGGACTAGAGGCAGATACGCAGTATTTT. The V call is TRBV5-5, the J call TRBJ2-3, with 8 nucleotides matching TRBD2. Germline V gene sequence: CDR1 SGHKS, CDR2 YYEKEE (reference sequence). The CDR3 has 15 residues. The trim removed 4 bases at V and 4 bases at J, leaving 8 bases unmatched.